This entry describes one T cell receptor beta chain. The antigen is unknown. Sequencing used immunoSEQ multiplex PCR; TCRdb keeps in-frame clones, though not all of them. The table lists roughly 20,000 clones, roughly 82% of them singletons, with about 3.5% in the top ten. The CDR3 extends over 14 amino acids. V lost 6 bases to trimming and J lost 4 bases; unmatched junction nucleotides: 7. Germline CDR1 and CDR2: MDHEN and SYDVKM. This sample is part of a study of chemoradiotherapy in HPV16-positive cancers. General study results and limits: The functional HPV-specific definition rests on just two HPV16-positive patients.

This chain uses TRBV28 with TRBJ2-7, with TRBD1 identical over 9 bases. Sequencing used blood, obtained from a patient who underwent chemoradiotherapy. This TCR was recovered from a human donor with HPV-associated anogenital cancer. In nucleotides, the CDR3 is TGTGCCAGCAGCGGTTCGGGACAGGGTTACGAGCAGTACTTC. This sequence encodes CASSGSGQGYEQYF.